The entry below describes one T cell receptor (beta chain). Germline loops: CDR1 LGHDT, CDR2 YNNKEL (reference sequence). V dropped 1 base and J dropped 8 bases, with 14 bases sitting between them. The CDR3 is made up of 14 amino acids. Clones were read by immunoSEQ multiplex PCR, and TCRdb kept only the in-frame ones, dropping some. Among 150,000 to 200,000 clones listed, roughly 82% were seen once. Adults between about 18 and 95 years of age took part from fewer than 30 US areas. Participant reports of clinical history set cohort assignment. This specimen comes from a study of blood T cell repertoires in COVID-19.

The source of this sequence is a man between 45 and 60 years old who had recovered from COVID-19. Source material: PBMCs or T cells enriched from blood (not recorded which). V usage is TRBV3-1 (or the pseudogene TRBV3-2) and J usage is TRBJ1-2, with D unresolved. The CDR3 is CASSQASREGGYTF. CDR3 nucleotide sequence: TGTGCCAGCAGCCAAGCGTCGAGGGAAGGCGGCTACACCTTC.